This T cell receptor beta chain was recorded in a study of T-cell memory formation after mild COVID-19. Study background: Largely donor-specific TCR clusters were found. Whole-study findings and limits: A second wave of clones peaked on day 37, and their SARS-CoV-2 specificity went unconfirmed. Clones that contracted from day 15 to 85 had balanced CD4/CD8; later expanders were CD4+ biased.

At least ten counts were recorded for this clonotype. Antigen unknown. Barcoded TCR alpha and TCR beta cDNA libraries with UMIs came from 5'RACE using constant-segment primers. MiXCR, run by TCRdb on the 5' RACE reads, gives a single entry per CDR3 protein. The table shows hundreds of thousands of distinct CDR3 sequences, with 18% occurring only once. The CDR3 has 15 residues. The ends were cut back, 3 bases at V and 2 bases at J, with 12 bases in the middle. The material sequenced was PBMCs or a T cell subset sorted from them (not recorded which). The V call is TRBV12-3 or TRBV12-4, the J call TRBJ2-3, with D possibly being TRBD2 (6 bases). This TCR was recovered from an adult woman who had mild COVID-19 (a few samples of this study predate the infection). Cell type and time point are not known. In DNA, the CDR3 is TGTGCCAGCAGTTTTAGGAGGGTCGACACAGATACGCAGTATTTT. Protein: CASSFRRVDTDTQYF.